These 12 T cell receptor beta chains originate from one sample sequenced in a study of CD8 T cells in ankylosing spondylitis. MiXCR, applied by TCRdb to the 5' RACE reads, yields one record per CDR3 protein. The table shows about 250,000 distinct CDR3 sequences, with more than 25% occurring only once. The specimen sequenced was blood, either unsorted or a sorted T cell fraction (not recorded which). The source is a male donor with ankylosing spondylitis or in good health (not recorded which).

CDR3 nucleotides: TGCGCCAGCAGTATCGAGGGTGGTTCCTACAATGAGCAGTTCTTC. Its protein is CASSIEGGSYNEQFF. The J gene is TRBJ2-1, the V gene TRBV5-1; tentative D call: TRBD2 (5 bases). CDR1 is SGHRS and CDR2 is YFSETQ in the germline V gene. CDR3 size: 15 residues. Between the trimmed V and J ends, which lost 5 bases and 1 base, there was a span of 13 bases.

This clonotype occurred a few times. V gene TRBV6-2 or TRBV6-3 combines with J gene TRBJ2-1; TRBD2 matches at 13 bases. The CDR3 sequence is 15 residues long. V gave up 5 bases and J gave up 4 bases; unmatched junction bases: 2. Looked up from germline, CDR1 is MNHEY and CDR2 is SVGEGT. As DNA, the CDR3 is TGTGCCAGCAGTGTGACTAGCGGGGGGTACAATGAGCAGTTCTTC. Protein: CASSVTSGGYNEQFF.

This clonotype was seen more than once but under ten times. The chain uses TRBV20-1 and TRBJ2-5, with TRBD1 matching 10 bases. This CDR3 spans 12 amino acids. Germline V gene sequence: CDR1 DFQATT, CDR2 SNEGSKA (reference sequence). The V and J ends lost 7 bases and 3 bases, in that order; junction bases with no gene match: 2. The CDR3, as DNA: TGCAGTGGGGGACAGGGGAAAGAGACCCAGTACTTC. Protein product: CSGGQGKETQYF.

This clonotype showed up just once. V gene TRBV15 combines with J gene TRBJ2-7; TRBD2 matches at 8 bases. Germline-derived CDR1 and CDR2 are LNHNV and YYDKDF (reference sequence). This CDR3 has 14 amino acids. J gave up 6 bases and V 0 bases, and 4 bases lay outside the gene matches. Here the CDR3 reads CATSRDAGGSEQYF. CDR3 DNA sequence: TGTGCCACCAGCAGAGATGCGGGGGGCAGCGAGCAGTACTTC. Looking up the rest from reference TRBV15 and TRBJ2-7 gives the full variable domain: DAMVIQNPRYQVTQFGKPVTLSCSQTLNHNVMYWYQQKSSQAPKLLFHYYDKDFNNEADTPDNFQSRRPNTSFCFLDIRSPGLGDTAMYLCATSRDAGGSEQYFGPGTRLTVT.

The J gene is TRBJ1-5, the V gene TRBV20-1; D is perhaps TRBD1 (5 bases). CDR1 and CDR2 from the germline V gene are DFQATT and SNEGSKA (reference sequence). Trimming removed 3 bases at V and 2 bases at J, with 8 bases between. CDR3 length: 13 amino acids. The CDR3 bases are TGCAGTGCTAGGGGGGACGGCAATCAGCCCCAGCATTTT. Amino acid sequence: CSARGDGNQPQHF.

This clonotype came up a few times. This rearrangement joins TRBV20-1 to TRBJ2-6, with no clear D. The CDR3 covers 14 residues. The V and J ends lost 6 bases and 0 bases respectively, with 9 bases between them. Germline CDR1 DFQATT, CDR2 SNEGSKA (reference sequence). The CDR3 region has the DNA TGCAGTGCGGCATGGGTCTCTGGGGCCAACGTCCTGACTTTC. Encoded protein: CSAAWVSGANVLTF.

V usage is TRBV12-3 or TRBV12-4 and J usage is TRBJ2-5, with a possible D match to TRBD1 (6 bases). With 7 bases removed from V and 1 base from J, the gap between germline ends came to 10 bases. There are 13 residues in the CDR3. This chain's CDR3 is CASKGQFQETQYF. The CDR3, as DNA: TGTGCCAGCAAAGGACAGTTCCAAGAGACCCAGTACTTC.

The rearrangement links TRBV30 to TRBJ2-1; perhaps TRBD2 as D (6 bases). In germline, CDR1 is GTSNPN, CDR2 SVGIG (reference sequence). CDR3 length equals 11 residues. Deletions cut 0 bases from V and 10 bases from J, with 7 bases between. The CDR3 nucleotides are TGTGCCTGGAGTGTAGGAGGGGAGCAGTTCTTC. This translates into CAWSVGGEQFF.

The CDR3 DNA is TGTGCCACCAGCGCGGGACTAGCTGCCTACAATGAGCAGTTCTTC. Translation: CATSAGLAAYNEQFF. This chain links TRBV15 with TRBJ2-1; 9 bases line up with TRBD2. The J segment lost 2 bases and the V segment lost 5 bases, leaving 4 bases of the junction unmatched. This CDR3 is 15 amino acids long. Germline values: CDR1 LNHNV, CDR2 YYDKDF (reference sequence).

This clonotype was counted a few times. The rearrangement links TRBV12-3 or TRBV12-4 to TRBJ2-3; TRBD2 matches 13 bases. With V trimmed by 6 bases and J by 7 bases, 7 bases remained unmatched. This CDR3 has 15 amino acids. CDR3 DNA sequence: TGTGCCAGCAGCGGCGGACTAGCGGGGGCGTATACGCAGTATTTT. Residues: CASSGGLAGAYTQYF.

V and J are TRBV20-1 and TRBJ1-1, with 7 bases that match TRBD1. The CDR3 runs 13 residues. Losses at the gene ends were 5 bases for V and 4 bases for J; bases not matched to a gene: 7. Germline CDR1 reads DFQATT; CDR2 reads SNEGSKA (reference sequence). The CDR3 DNA follows: TGCAGTGCTGGATTACAGGGGTCCACTGAAGCTTTCTTT. Its protein is CSAGLQGSTEAFF.

This clonotype was detected a few times. This sequence joins TRBV27 and TRBJ1-1; weak D call: TRBD1 (5 bases). Germline CDR1 MNHEY, CDR2 SMNVEV (reference sequence). This CDR3 spans 15 amino acids. V dropped 7 bases and J dropped 1 base, with 16 bases sitting between them. The CDR3 is CASTPVGQTNTEAFF. In DNA, the CDR3 is TGTGCCAGCACCCCGGTGGGGCAGACGAACACTGAAGCTTTCTTT.